These 7 T cell receptor beta chains originate from one sample sequenced in a study of OX40 agonist ivuxolimab in advanced cancers. Sequencing was performed with immunoSEQ multiplex PCR; in TCRdb, only in-frame clones are kept and a portion is missing. In the table there are roughly 70,000 clones, approximately 83% of which are singletons. The sequenced sample was CD4+ or CD8+ T cells sorted from blood, obtained in a trial of the OX40 agonist ivuxolimab. The receptors shown here come from an adult with an advanced solid tumor such as melanoma, head and neck, liver or kidney cancer.

J is TRBJ1-6 and V is TRBV6-1; the D is unclear. Germline assignment: CDR1 MNHNS and CDR2 SASEGT. There are 13 residues in the CDR3. Trimming removed 5 bases at V and 7 bases at J, with 9 bases between. CDR3: CASSFSYNSPLHF. The CDR3 nucleotides read TGTGCCAGCAGTTTCAGCTACAATTCACCCCTCCACTTT.

The rearrangement joins TRBV28 to TRBJ2-2; TRBD1 aligns across 7 bases. V gave up 5 bases and J gave up 5 bases; unmatched junction bases: 11. Germline CDR1 and CDR2: MDHEN and SYDVKM. CDR3 size: 16 residues. CDR3 protein: CASSPHGQVTTGELFF. In DNA, the CDR3 is TGTGCCAGCAGTCCCCACGGACAGGTTACAACCGGGGAGCTGTTTTTT.

The rearrangement links TRBV7-2 to TRBJ2-3, with TRBD2 matching over 8 bases. Germline loops: CDR1 SGHTA, CDR2 FQGNSA. The CDR3 loop spans 15 amino acids. V shed 3 bases and J 2 bases; nucleotides not matched to a gene: 4. The DNA of the CDR3 is TGTGCCAGCAGCTTGGCAGCGGGGGTCACAGATACGCAGTATTTT. Encoded protein: CASSLAAGVTDTQYF.

This clone has a handful of counts. The chain employs TRBV2 and TRBJ2-4; 7 positions match TRBD1. The CDR3 consists of 17 residues. Germline trimming cut 2 bases from V and 0 bases from J; bases unmatched to any gene: 7. Germline V lookup: CDR1 SNHLY, CDR2 FYNNEI. CDR3 protein: CASSERPGQRAKNIQYF. The CDR3 region has the DNA TGTGCCAGCAGTGAACGTCCGGGACAGAGAGCCAAAAACATTCAGTACTTC.

This clone was detected a few times. The chain links TRBV15 to TRBJ1-5, with a weak D call TRBD1 (5 bases). V gave up 0 bases and J gave up 5 bases, with 11 bases separating them. CDR3 size: 15 residues. Germline CDR1 reads LNHNV; CDR2 reads YYDKDF (reference sequence). The CDR3 sequence: CATSRDWRGDQPQHF. DNA of the CDR3: TGTGCCACCAGCAGAGATTGGAGGGGCGATCAGCCCCAGCATTTT.

By proportion, this clone is medium-sized. The chain carries TRBV6-5 and TRBJ1-2; D gene unclear. The CDR3 runs 14 residues. V was clipped by 8 bases and J by 3 bases, with 16 bases between them. Germline CDR1 MNHEY, CDR2 SVGAGI. The CDR3 DNA sequence: TGTGCCAGCCAGAAGAGGGAATCGGACTATGGCTACACCTTC. It encodes CASQKRESDYGYTF.

The rearrangement joins TRBV7-2 to TRBJ2-7; the D is unclear. The CDR3 is 11 amino acids. Looked up from germline, CDR1 is SGHTA and CDR2 is FQGNSA. V gave up 5 bases and J gave up 0 bases, with 2 bases separating them. Here the CDR3 DNA reads TGTGCCAGCAGCCCCTCCTACGAGCAGTACTTC. This encodes CASSPSYEQYF.